Below, 27 T cell receptor beta chains from the same sample are listed, as sequenced in a study of T-cell memory formation after mild COVID-19. TCRdb independently ran MiXCR on the 5' RACE reads; one entry per CDR3 protein. The repertoire consists of about 140,000 distinct CDR3 sequences, with roughly 15% occurring once and the leading ten covering about 14%. The material sequenced was PBMCs or a T cell subset sorted from them (not recorded which). The receptors shown here come from an adult woman who had mild COVID-19 (a few samples of this study predate the infection). Cell type and time point are not known.

The V gene is TRBV7-9, the J gene TRBJ2-5; D gene unclear. Trimming removed 7 bases at V and 4 bases at J, with 10 bases between. The CDR3 sequence is 12 residues long. Germline V CDR1 and CDR2: SEHNR, FQNEAQ (reference sequence). The CDR3 sequence: CASNYQSETQYF. The CDR3 nucleotides are TGTGCCAGCAACTACCAGTCAGAGACCCAGTACTTC.

The chain recombines TRBV19 with TRBJ1-6, with D perhaps matching TRBD1 (5 bases). From germline, CDR1 is LNHDA and CDR2 SQIVND (reference sequence). Trimming removed 9 bases at V and 8 bases at J, with 17 bases between. This CDR3 is 14 amino acids long. CDR3 loop: CASGDRTSDSPLHF. The CDR3 region has the DNA TGTGCCAGCGGGGACCGCACCTCTGATTCACCCCTCCACTTT.

The rearrangement joins TRBV9 to TRBJ2-1, with D perhaps TRBD1 (6 bases). CDR3 length equals 15 residues. From germline, CDR1 is SGDLS and CDR2 YYNGEE. V lost 4 bases and J 1 base, leaving 12 bases between the germline ends. CDR3 protein: CASSPRQGSYNEQFF. The CDR3 nucleotides read TGTGCCAGCAGCCCTCGGCAGGGGTCCTACAATGAGCAGTTCTTC.

This clonotype showed up just a few times. The CDR3 DNA is TGTGCCAGCAGCTTGGGGTCTGAGCTGAGGTGGTTCTTC. It is translated as CASSLGSELRWFF. The chain links TRBV7-3 to TRBJ2-1; D not certain. Trimming stripped 3 bases from V and 15 bases from J, with 18 bases between. The CDR3 is made up of 13 amino acids. From germline, CDR1 is SGHTA and CDR2 FQGTGA. The variable domain in full, completed from reference TRBV7-3 and TRBJ2-1, reads GAGVSQTPSNKVTEKGKYVELRCDPISGHTALYWYRQSLGQGPEFLIYFQGTGAADDSGLPNDRFFAVRPEGSVSTLKIQRTERGDSAVYLCASSLGSELRWFFGPGTRLTVL.

This clonotype came up a few times. The rearrangement uses TRBV6-2 or TRBV6-3 and TRBJ2-1; the D gene is possibly TRBD2 (6 bases). The CDR3 has 13 residues. Trimming removed 4 bases from V and 10 bases from J, with 14 bases in between. CDR1 and CDR2 from the germline V gene are MNHEY and SVGEGT. The CDR3: CASSFPHAGEQFF. The CDR3 DNA follows: TGTGCCAGCAGTTTCCCCCATGCGGGGGAGCAGTTCTTC.

This clonotype was observed a handful of times. This chain links TRBV14 with TRBJ2-2; D gene ambiguous. Germline V CDR1 and CDR2: SGHDN, FVKESK. The CDR3 totals 15 residues. Trimming cost V 2 bases and J 12 bases, with 19 bases left between them. The CDR3 DNA is TGTGCCAGCAGCCAAAATCCGGCAGGACCCTTCAAGCTGTTTTTT. Its translation is CASSQNPAGPFKLFF.

This clonotype occurred a few times. This chain connects TRBV5-1 to TRBJ1-1; D is unresolved. This CDR3 is built from 17 residues. CDR1 is SGHRS and CDR2 is YFSETQ in the germline V gene. Between the trimmed V and J ends, which lost 1 base and 0 bases, there was a span of 16 bases. CDR3 in amino acids: CASSLYGARQMNTEAFF. The CDR3 nucleotides are TGCGCCAGCAGCTTGTACGGTGCGCGGCAGATGAACACTGAAGCTTTCTTT.

This clonotype was seen a handful of times. This chain connects TRBV6-5 to TRBJ1-1, with a possible D match to TRBD1 (5 bases). The CDR3 runs to 16 residues. V was cut by 2 bases and J by 4 bases, with 17 bases left in between. CDR1 is MNHEY, CDR2 SVGAGI, per germline. The DNA of the CDR3 is TGTGCCAGCAGTTACAGGTCTTTCGACAGTCTCACTGAAGCTTTCTTT. Protein sequence: CASSYRSFDSLTEAFF.

This clonotype was seen only a few times. The chain joins TRBV12-3 or TRBV12-4 to TRBJ2-7; 10 nucleotides align to TRBD1. The length of the CDR3 is 15 residues. V lost 5 bases to trimming and J lost 6 bases; unmatched junction nucleotides: 10. This CDR3 reads CASSPLDRGGSEQYF. In DNA, the CDR3 is TGTGCCAGCAGTCCCCTGGACAGGGGGGGAAGCGAGCAGTACTTC.

Comment on this clonotype: Sequence at one end of the junction differs from germline and may be a read error. The chain employs TRBV7-9 and TRBJ2-1; the match to TRBD1 covers 7 bases. The CDR3 is 12 amino acids. The germline CDR1 and CDR2 sequences are SEHNR and FQNEAQ (reference sequence). CDR3 DNA sequence: TGTGCCAGCACTAGAACAGGGGATGAGCGGTTCTTC. The encoded protein is CASTRTGDERFF.

This clonotype was observed a handful of times. The chain recombines TRBV28 with TRBJ2-6; 7 bases are shared with TRBD1. The CDR3 runs to 16 residues. The ends lost 4 bases at V and 2 bases at J; junction bases unmatched: 5. In germline, CDR1 is MDHEN, CDR2 SYDVKM. CDR3 in amino acids: CASSWRTGTGANVLTF. The CDR3 nucleotides read TGTGCCAGCAGTTGGAGGACAGGCACTGGGGCCAACGTCCTGACTTTC.

The chain uses TRBV14 and TRBJ2-5, with a tentative D call TRBD1 (6 bases). The ends were cut back, 4 bases at V and 1 base at J, with 13 bases in the middle. Germline assignment: CDR1 SGHDN and CDR2 FVKESK. The CDR3 has 15 residues. This CDR3 reads CASSPRQAPQETQYF. The CDR3 nucleotides are TGTGCCAGCAGCCCACGACAGGCGCCCCAAGAGACCCAGTACTTC.

The genes are TRBV27 and TRBJ2-3; D remains ambiguous. The V end lost 1 base, the J end lost 3 bases, and 11 bases lay between the germline ends. This CDR3 is built from 15 residues. CDR1 and CDR2 from the germline V gene are MNHEY and SMNVEV (reference sequence). This CDR3 is CASSLWGDRTDTQYF. CDR3 DNA: TGTGCCAGCAGTTTATGGGGTGATCGTACAGATACGCAGTATTTT.

The chain combines TRBV24-1 with TRBJ2-1; 11 bases are a match to TRBD2. The germline V gene has CDR1 KGHDR and CDR2 SFDVKD. V lost 7 bases to trimming and J lost 0 bases; unmatched junction nucleotides: 13. The length of the CDR3 is 19 residues. The CDR3 DNA reads as TGTGCCACCAGGATCTCCGTCGGGACTAGCGGTCTCTCCTACAATGAGCAGTTCTTC. Protein: CATRISVGTSGLSYNEQFF.

This clonotype was recorded at least ten times. The chain links TRBV5-1 to TRBJ2-6; D is ambiguous. From germline, CDR1 is SGHRS and CDR2 YFSETQ. The V end lost 1 base, the J end lost 1 base, and 9 bases lay between the germline ends. The CDR3 is made up of 16 amino acids. The CDR3 spells CASSLRQPSGANVLTF. In DNA, the CDR3 is TGCGCCAGCAGCTTGAGGCAGCCTTCTGGGGCCAACGTCCTGACTTTC.

This clonotype was observed a few times. The gene calls are TRBV12-3 or TRBV12-4 and TRBJ1-3; D not resolved. V lost 7 bases to trimming and J lost 4 bases, with 11 bases between them. The CDR3 runs 13 residues. For the CDR3, the DNA is TGTGCCAGCACCCCGGGAGGGGGAAACACCATATATTTT. Translated, it gives CASTPGGGNTIYF.

J is TRBJ2-3 and V is TRBV24-1; perhaps TRBD2 as D (6 bases). The CDR3 runs to 17 residues. Trimming shortened V by 4 bases and J by 2 bases, and 18 bases separated the two germline ends. Looked up from germline, CDR1 is KGHDR and CDR2 is SFDVKD. The DNA of the CDR3 is TGTGCCACCAGTGACCGACTGGGACTTAGTCCCACAGATACGCAGTATTTT. Protein: CATSDRLGLSPTDTQYF.

A few counts support this clonotype. V is TRBV7-6 and J is TRBJ1-6, with D unresolved. This CDR3 region has 16 residues. Germline V lookup: CDR1 SGHVS, CDR2 FNYEAQ. V was clipped by 2 bases and J by 9 bases, with 17 bases between them. CDR3 nucleotide sequence: TGTGCCAGCAGCTTAAGGCTCGCCGGGGATGTTTCACCCCTCCACTTT. Translated: CASSLRLAGDVSPLHF.

The chain recombines TRBV6-6 with TRBJ2-5; 7 bases line up with TRBD2. The J segment lost 5 bases and the V segment lost 5 bases, leaving 8 bases of the junction unmatched. The germline V gene has CDR1 MNHNY and CDR2 SVGAGI (reference sequence). The CDR3 covers 14 residues. The CDR3 bases are TGTGCCAGCAGTCCAAGCGTGGGAGGGGAGACCCAGTACTTC. This gives the protein CASSPSVGGETQYF.

This clonotype was observed a handful of times. The chain uses TRBV13 and TRBJ2-1, with 7 positions matching TRBD2. The germline V gene has CDR1 PRHDT and CDR2 FYEKMQ (reference sequence). V shed 5 bases, J shed 6 bases, and the junction held 7 bases outside the gene matches. The length of the CDR3 is 14 residues. This CDR3 reads CASSAMRGSNEQFF. The DNA of the CDR3 is TGTGCCAGCAGCGCTATGCGCGGGAGCAATGAGCAGTTCTTC.

This clonotype was observed a handful of times. CDR3 bases: TGTGCCAGCAGCTTATCGGGGGCTGGAGAGCAGTACTTC. Its protein product is CASSLSGAGEQYF. This chain uses TRBV11-2 with TRBJ2-7; either TRBD1 or TRBD2 may supply D (6 bases each). Germline CDR1 SGHAT, CDR2 FQNNGV. V was pared by 2 bases and J by 7 bases, with 12 bases between. The CDR3 sequence is 13 residues long.

This clonotype was seen a handful of times. J is TRBJ1-2 and V is TRBV19, with a tentative D call TRBD1 (5 bases). The CDR3 covers 15 residues. Trimming took 2 bases from V and 4 from J, leaving 14 bases between them. Germline-derived CDR1 and CDR2 are LNHDA and SQIVND (reference sequence). This CDR3 is CASSITLRDFYGYTF. The CDR3, as DNA: TGTGCCAGTAGTATAACCCTTCGGGACTTCTATGGCTACACCTTC.

The J gene is TRBJ2-3, the V gene TRBV12-3 or TRBV12-4; D is perhaps TRBD2 (6 bases). V was trimmed by 8 bases and J by 7 bases, leaving 22 bases between them. This CDR3 is built from 15 residues. DNA of the CDR3: TGTGCCAGCGCCCCGGCCGGGACTTCTCAGAATACGCAGTATTTT. Its translation: CASAPAGTSQNTQYF.

This clonotype was detected only a few times. As DNA, the CDR3 is TGTGCCAGCAGTTACTCTGGACTAGGTACATATGAGCAGTTCTTC. Its protein is CASSYSGLGTYEQFF. The chain employs TRBV6-2 or TRBV6-3 and TRBJ2-1, with 7 nucleotides matching TRBD2. Germline V gene sequence: CDR1 MNHEY, CDR2 SVGEGT. This CDR3 has 15 amino acids. The ends lost 0 bases at V and 8 bases at J; junction bases unmatched: 7.

There are a few counts of this clonotype. The genes are TRBV24-1 and TRBJ1-4, with TRBD1 matching over 7 bases. V shed 3 bases and J 14 bases; nucleotides not matched to a gene: 8. The CDR3 loop spans 13 amino acids. Germline V CDR1 and CDR2: KGHDR, SFDVKD. As DNA, the CDR3 is TGTGCCACCAGTGATGGGCCCGGGACAGTTCTGTTTTTT. Encoded protein: CATSDGPGTVLFF.

The CDR3 sequence: CAWTGGVGNQPQHF. CDR3 DNA sequence: TGTGCCTGGACCGGAGGGGTGGGGAATCAGCCCCAGCATTTT. J is TRBJ1-5 and V is TRBV30, with TRBD1 as a possible D gene (5 bases). V was trimmed by 4 bases and J by 4 bases, leaving 14 bases between them. From germline, CDR1 is GTSNPN and CDR2 SVGIG (reference sequence). The CDR3 covers 14 residues.

V is TRBV12-3 or TRBV12-4 and J is TRBJ2-7; 7 positions match TRBD1. J was trimmed by 3 bases and V by 5 bases; bases with no gene match: 7. The CDR3 is made up of 14 amino acids. CDR3 amino acids: CASSQRTGNYEQYF. CDR3 nucleotide sequence: TGTGCCAGCAGTCAACGGACAGGAAACTACGAGCAGTACTTC.